These T cell receptor beta chains were read from a single sample in a study of cytomegalovirus exposure and HLA in healthy donors. Repertoires were generated with immunoSEQ multiplex PCR, while TCRdb's copy carries only in-frame clones and drops some. This sample yields tens of thousands of clones, of which 95% to 97% are seen a single time; around 1.6% belongs to the top ten. The specimen sequenced was PBMCs. The receptor set was obtained from a woman aged 18-29 years in good health and CMV-seropositive. Each CDR3 is given with its conserved first and last residue. The D gene is left open where the match is weak. The listing skips clone size in some rows; elsewhere it reads once, few, many or a size class.

j_gene,abundance,d_gene,v_gene,CDR3nt,CDR3aa
TRBJ2-1,NA,NA,TRBV28,TGTGCCAGCAGCCCCACCCACAGTGAGCAGTTCTTC,CASSPTHSEQFF
TRBJ2-5,NA,NA,TRBV5-4,TGTGCCAGCAGCTTGGGACAACCACCCGCAGAGACCCAGTACTTC,CASSLGQPPAETQYF
TRBJ2-7,NA,NA,TRBV5-6,TGTGCCAGCAGCTTAAGGGAAGGGCAGGGTAGCCCATACCCTTACGAGCAGTACTTC,CASSLREGQGSPYPYEQYF
TRBJ2-5,NA,NA,TRBV11-2,TGTGCCAGCAGCCCGGTGGCAGGGCCCCGTCTGGGGGAGACCCAGTACTTC,CASSPVAGPRLGETQYF
TRBJ2-7,once,NA,TRBV30,TGTGCCTGGAGTGTTGACAGTTCCTACGAGCAGTACTTC,CAWSVDSSYEQYF
TRBJ2-7,NA,TRBD1,TRBV5-4,TGTGCCAGCAGCTTGACAGGGGGCTCCGAGCAGTACTTC,CASSLTGGSEQYF
TRBJ2-7,NA,NA,TRBV5-1,TGCGCCAGCAGCCCACGGGCCCTCTCGGGGAACTACGAGCAGTACTTC,CASSPRALSGNYEQYF
TRBJ2-5,NA,NA,TRBV19,TGTGCCAGTAGGGGGCGGGGGCCCCAAGAGACCCAGTACTTC,CASRGRGPQETQYF
TRBJ2-1,NA,TRBD2,TRBV28,TGTGCCAGCAGCCGGGGACTAGCGGGAGAACGCGAGCAGTTCTTC,CASSRGLAGEREQFF
TRBJ2-2,NA,NA,TRBV29-1,TGCAGCGTTGCTGACTACACCGGGGAGCTGTTTTTT,CSVADYTGELFF
TRBJ1-1,NA,TRBD1,TRBV28,TGTGCCAGCAGCCTGAGGGGGCCTTCAGCTTTCTTT,CASSLRGPSAFF
TRBJ2-7,NA,NA,TRBV5-5,TGTGCCAGCACAGGGGGAGCGGGAGTTCTCTACGAGCAGTACTTC,CASTGGAGVLYEQYF
TRBJ2-1,NA,NA,TRBV9,TGTGCCAGCAGCGTAGCGGGTTACAATGAGCAGTTCTTC,CASSVAGYNEQFF
TRBJ2-7,few,NA,TRBV23-1,TGCGCCAGCAGTCAACCGGACAGCTCCTACGAGCAGTACTTC,CASSQPDSSYEQYF
TRBJ2-1,NA,TRBD2,TRBV4-2,TGTGCCAGCAGCCAAACAGAGCGGGAGACCGATGAGCAGTTCTTC,CASSQTERETDEQFF
TRBJ1-2,NA,NA,TRBV28,TGTGCCAGCGGATCCCGGGGAAGAAGAGGCGGCTACACCTTC,CASGSRGRRGGYTF
TRBJ2-5,NA,NA,TRBV2,TGTGCCAGAAGCGTCGGGCCGCAAAAGGGGGAGACCCAGTACTTC,CARSVGPQKGETQYF
TRBJ2-3,NA,TRBD2,TRBV10-3,TGTGCCATCAAGACTAGCGGGAGTATAGATACGCAGTATTTT,CAIKTSGSIDTQYF